Detailed here is one T cell receptor (beta chain). What it recognizes is unknown. No patient had autoimmune disease or received systemic immunosuppression. This sample is part of a study of OX40 agonist ivuxolimab in advanced cancers. Study-wide points: Fewer expanded clones were found on average in CD4+ than in CD8+ T cells.

Trimming pared 1 base from V and 5 bases from J, leaving 12 bases between. The CDR3 extends over 15 amino acids. Germline-derived CDR1 and CDR2 are SGHAT and FQNNGV. Profiled with immunoSEQ multiplex PCR; TCRdb holds only in-frame clones, not every one. This sample carries 45,000 to 70,000 clones, about 89% of them seen once, and the ten largest clones take just over 1.4%. This sequence joins TRBV11-2 and TRBJ1-5; the D gene is possibly TRBD1 (6 bases). This TCR came from an adult with an advanced solid tumor such as melanoma, head and neck, liver or kidney cancer. Sequencing used CD4+ or CD8+ T cells sorted from blood, obtained in a trial of the OX40 agonist ivuxolimab. CDR3 region: CASSLGGGRYQPQHF. The CDR3 DNA is TGTGCCAGCAGCTTAGGGGGGGGCCGATATCAGCCCCAGCATTTT.